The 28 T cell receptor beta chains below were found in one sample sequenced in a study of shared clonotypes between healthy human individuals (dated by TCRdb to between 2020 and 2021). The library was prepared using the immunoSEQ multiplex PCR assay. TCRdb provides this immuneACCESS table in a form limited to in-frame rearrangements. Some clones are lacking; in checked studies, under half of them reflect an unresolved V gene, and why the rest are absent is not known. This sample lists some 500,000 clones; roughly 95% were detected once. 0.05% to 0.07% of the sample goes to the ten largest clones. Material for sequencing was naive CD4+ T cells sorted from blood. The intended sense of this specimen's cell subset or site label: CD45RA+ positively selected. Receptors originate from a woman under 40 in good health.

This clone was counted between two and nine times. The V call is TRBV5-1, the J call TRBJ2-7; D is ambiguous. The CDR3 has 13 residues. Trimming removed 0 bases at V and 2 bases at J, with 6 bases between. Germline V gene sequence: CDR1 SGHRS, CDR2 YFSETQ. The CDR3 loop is CASSLASPYEQYF. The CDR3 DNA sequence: TGCGCCAGCAGCTTGGCCAGTCCCTACGAGCAGTACTTC.

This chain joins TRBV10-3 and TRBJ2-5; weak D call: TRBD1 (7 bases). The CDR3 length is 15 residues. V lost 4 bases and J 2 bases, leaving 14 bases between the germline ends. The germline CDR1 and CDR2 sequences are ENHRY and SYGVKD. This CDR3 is CAISGQGGSQETQYF. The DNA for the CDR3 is TGTGCCATCAGTGGGCAGGGGGGTTCTCAAGAGACCCAGTACTTC.

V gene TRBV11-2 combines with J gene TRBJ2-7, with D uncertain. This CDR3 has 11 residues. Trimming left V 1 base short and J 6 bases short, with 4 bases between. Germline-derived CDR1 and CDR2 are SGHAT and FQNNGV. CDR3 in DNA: TGTGCCAGCAGCTTAGGGCCCGAGCAGTACTTC. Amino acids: CASSLGPEQYF.

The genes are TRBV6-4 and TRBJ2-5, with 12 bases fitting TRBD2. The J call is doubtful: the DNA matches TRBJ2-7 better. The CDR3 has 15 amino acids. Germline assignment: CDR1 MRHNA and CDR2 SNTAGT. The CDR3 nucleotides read TGTGCCAGCAGTTGGACTAGCGGGATCACCTACGAGCAGTACTTC. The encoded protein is CASSWTSGITYEQYF.

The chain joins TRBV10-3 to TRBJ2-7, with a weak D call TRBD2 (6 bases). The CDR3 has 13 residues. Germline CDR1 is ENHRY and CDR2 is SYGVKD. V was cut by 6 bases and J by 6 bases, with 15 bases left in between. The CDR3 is CAIRGKLGGEQYF. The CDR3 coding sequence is TGTGCCATCAGAGGGAAGCTGGGGGGCGAGCAGTACTTC.

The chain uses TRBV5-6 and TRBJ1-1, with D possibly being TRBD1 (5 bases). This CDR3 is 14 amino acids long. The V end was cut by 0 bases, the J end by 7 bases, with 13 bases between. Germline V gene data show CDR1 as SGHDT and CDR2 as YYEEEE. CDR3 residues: CASSLGDSDVEAFF. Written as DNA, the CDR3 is TGTGCCAGCAGCTTGGGAGACAGCGATGTTGAAGCTTTCTTT.

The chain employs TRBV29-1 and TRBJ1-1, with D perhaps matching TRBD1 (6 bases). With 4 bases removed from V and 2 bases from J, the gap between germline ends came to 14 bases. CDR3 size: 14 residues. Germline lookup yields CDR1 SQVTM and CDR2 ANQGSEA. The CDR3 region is CSVGRTETNTEAFF. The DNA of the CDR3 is TGCAGCGTTGGCCGGACAGAAACCAACACTGAAGCTTTCTTT.

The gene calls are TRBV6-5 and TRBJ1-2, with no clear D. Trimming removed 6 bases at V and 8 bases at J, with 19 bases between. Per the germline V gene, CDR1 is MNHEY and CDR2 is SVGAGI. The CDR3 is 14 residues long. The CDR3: CASSYGQASPGYTF. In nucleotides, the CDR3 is TGTGCCAGCAGCTACGGGCAGGCCTCACCCGGCTACACCTTC.

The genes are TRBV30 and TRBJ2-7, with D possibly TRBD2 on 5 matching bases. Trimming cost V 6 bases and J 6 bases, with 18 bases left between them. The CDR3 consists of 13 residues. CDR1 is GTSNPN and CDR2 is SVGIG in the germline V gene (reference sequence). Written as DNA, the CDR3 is TGTGCCTGCCCCAGACGCGGGTCCGCCGAGCAGTACTTC. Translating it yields CACPRRGSAEQYF. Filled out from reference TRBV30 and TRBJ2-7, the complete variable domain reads SQTIHQWPATLVQPVGSPLSLECTVEGTSNPNLYWYRQAAGRGLQLLFYSVGIGQISSEVPQNLSASRPQDRQFILSSKKLLLSDSGFYLCACPRRGSAEQYFGPGTRLTVT.

This CDR3 is CASSLTPRIGEQFF. The CDR3, as DNA: TGTGCCAGCAGTTTAACCCCTCGAATTGGTGAGCAGTTCTTC. V usage is TRBV28 and J usage is TRBJ2-1; no definite D call. Germline V gene data show CDR1 as MDHEN and CDR2 as SYDVKM. This CDR3 is 14 amino acids long. The ends were cut back, 2 bases at V and 9 bases at J, with 14 bases in the middle.

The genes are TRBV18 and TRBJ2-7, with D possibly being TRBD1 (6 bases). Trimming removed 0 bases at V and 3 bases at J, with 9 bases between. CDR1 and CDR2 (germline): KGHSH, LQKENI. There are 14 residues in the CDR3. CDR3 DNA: TGTGCCAGCTCACCACCTGGACAGCTCTACGAGCAGTACTTC. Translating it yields CASSPPGQLYEQYF.

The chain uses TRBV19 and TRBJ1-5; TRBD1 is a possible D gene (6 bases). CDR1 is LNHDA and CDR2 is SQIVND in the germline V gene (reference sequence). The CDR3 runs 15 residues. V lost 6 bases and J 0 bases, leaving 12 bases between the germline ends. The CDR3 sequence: CASRQGGYSNQPQHF. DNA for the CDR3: TGTGCCAGTAGACAGGGCGGCTATAGCAATCAGCCCCAGCATTTT.

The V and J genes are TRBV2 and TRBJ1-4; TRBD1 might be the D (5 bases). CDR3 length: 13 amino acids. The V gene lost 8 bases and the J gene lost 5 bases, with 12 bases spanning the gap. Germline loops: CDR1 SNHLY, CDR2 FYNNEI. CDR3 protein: CASVGLINEKLFF. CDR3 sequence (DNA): TGTGCCAGCGTGGGACTTATCAATGAAAAACTGTTTTTT. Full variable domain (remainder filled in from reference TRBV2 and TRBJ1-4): EPEVTQTPSHQVTQMGQEVILRCVPISNHLYFYWYRQILGQKVEFLVSFYNNEISEKSEIFDDQFSVERPDGSNFTLKIRSTKLEDSAMYFCASVGLINEKLFFGSGTQLSVL.

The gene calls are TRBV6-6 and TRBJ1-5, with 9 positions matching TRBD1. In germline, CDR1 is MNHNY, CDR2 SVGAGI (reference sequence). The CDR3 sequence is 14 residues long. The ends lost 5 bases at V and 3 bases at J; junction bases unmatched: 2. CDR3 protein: CASSGTGINQPQHF. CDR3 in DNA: TGTGCCAGCAGTGGGACAGGGATCAATCAGCCCCAGCATTTT.

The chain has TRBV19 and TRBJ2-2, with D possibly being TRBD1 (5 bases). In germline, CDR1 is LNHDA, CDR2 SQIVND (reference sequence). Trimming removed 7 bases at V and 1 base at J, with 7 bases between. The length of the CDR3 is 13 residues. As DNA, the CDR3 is TGTGCCAGTAAGACAGTGAACACCGGGGAGCTGTTTTTT. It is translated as CASKTVNTGELFF. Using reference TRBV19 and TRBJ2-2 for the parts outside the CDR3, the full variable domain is DGGITQSPKYLFRKEGQNVTLSCEQNLNHDAMYWYRQDPGQGLRLIYYSQIVNDFQKGDIAEGYSVSREKKESFPLTVTSAQKNPTAFYLCASKTVNTGELFFGEGSRLTVL.

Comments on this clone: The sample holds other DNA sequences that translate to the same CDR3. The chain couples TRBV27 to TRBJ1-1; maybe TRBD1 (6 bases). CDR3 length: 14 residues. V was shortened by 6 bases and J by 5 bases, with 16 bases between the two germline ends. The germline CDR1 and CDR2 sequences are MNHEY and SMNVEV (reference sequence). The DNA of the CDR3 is TGTGCCAGCAGCCTCAGGGGAGGGGGAACTGAAGCTTTCTTT. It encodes CASSLRGGGTEAFF.

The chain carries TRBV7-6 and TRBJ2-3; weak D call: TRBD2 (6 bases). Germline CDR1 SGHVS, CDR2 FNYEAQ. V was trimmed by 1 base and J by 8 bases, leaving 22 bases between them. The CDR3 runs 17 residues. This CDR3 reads CASSLGGAGRALGTQYF. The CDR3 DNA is TGTGCCAGCAGCTTAGGCGGGGCAGGGAGAGCGTTAGGTACGCAGTATTTT.

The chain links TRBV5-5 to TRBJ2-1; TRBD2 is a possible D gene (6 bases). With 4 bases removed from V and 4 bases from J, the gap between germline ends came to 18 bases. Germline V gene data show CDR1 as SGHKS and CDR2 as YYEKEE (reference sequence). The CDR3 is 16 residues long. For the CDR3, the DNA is TGTGCCAGCAGCCCCTCCGGGGGATCAAAATACAATGAGCAGTTCTTC. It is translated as CASSPSGGSKYNEQFF.

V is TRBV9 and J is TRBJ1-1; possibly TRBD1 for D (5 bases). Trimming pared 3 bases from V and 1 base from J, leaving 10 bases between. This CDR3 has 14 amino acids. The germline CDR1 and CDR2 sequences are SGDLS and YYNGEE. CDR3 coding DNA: TGTGCCAGCAGCGACCAGGGAACGAACACTGAAGCTTTCTTT. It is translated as CASSDQGTNTEAFF. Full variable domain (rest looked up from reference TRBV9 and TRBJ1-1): DSGVTQTPKHLITATGQRVTLRCSPRSGDLSVYWYQQSLDQGLQFLIQYYNGEERAKGNILERFSAQQFPDLHSELNLSSLELGDSALYFCASSDQGTNTEAFFGQGTRLTVV.

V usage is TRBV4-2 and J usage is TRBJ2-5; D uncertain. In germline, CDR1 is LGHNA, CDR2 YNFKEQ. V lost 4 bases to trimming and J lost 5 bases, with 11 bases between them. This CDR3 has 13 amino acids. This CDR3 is CASSPSGRETQYF. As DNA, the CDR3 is TGTGCCAGCAGCCCTTCGGGTAGGGAGACCCAGTACTTC.

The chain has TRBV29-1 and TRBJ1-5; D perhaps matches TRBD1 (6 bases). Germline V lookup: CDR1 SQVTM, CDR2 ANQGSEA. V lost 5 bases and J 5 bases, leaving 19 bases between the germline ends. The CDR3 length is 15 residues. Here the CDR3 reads CSVSTGQMRDQPQHF. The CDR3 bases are TGCAGCGTTTCAACAGGGCAGATGCGTGATCAGCCCCAGCATTTT.

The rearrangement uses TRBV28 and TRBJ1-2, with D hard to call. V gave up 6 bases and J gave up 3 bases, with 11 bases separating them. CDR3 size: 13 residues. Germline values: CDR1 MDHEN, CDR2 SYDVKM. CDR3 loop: CASRSEIHYGYTF. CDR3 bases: TGTGCCAGCAGGTCAGAGATACACTATGGCTACACCTTC.

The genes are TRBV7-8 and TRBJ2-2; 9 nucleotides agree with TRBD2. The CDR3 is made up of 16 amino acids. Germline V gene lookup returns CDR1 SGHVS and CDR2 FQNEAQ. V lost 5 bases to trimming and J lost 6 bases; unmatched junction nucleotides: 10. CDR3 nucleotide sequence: TGTGCCAGCAGCCTCCGTGGTAGCGGGAGCCCCGGGGAGCTGTTTTTT. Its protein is CASSLRGSGSPGELFF. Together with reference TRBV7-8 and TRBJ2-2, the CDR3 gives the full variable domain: GAGVSQSPRYKVAKRGQDVALRCDPISGHVSLFWYQQALGQGPEFLTYFQNEAQLDKSGLPSDRFFAERPEGSVSTLKIQRTQQEDSAVYLCASSLRGSGSPGELFFGEGSRLTVL.

For the CDR3, the DNA is TGCAGCGGTACTAGTCGGCGGCGGCAGGATGACCAGTACTTC. This codes for CSGTSRRRQDDQYF. V and J are TRBV29-1 and TRBJ2-5; a weak D match, TRBD2 (5 bases). CDR1 SQVTM and CDR2 ANQGSEA come from the germline V gene. The CDR3 contains 14 residues. V dropped 7 bases and J dropped 10 bases, with 25 bases sitting between them.

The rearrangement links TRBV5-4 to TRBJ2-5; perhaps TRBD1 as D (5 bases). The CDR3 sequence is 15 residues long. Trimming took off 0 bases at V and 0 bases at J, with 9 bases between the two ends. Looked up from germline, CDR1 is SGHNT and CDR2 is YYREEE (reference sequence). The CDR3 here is CASSLGQINQETQYF. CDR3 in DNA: TGTGCCAGCAGCTTGGGACAGATAAACCAAGAGACCCAGTACTTC.

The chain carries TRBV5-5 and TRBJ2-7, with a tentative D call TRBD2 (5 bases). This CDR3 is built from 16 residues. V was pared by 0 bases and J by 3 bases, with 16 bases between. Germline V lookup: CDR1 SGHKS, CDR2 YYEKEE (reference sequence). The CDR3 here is CASSLVPRGSIYEQYF. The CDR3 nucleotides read TGTGCCAGCAGCTTGGTCCCTCGGGGTTCCATCTACGAGCAGTACTTC.

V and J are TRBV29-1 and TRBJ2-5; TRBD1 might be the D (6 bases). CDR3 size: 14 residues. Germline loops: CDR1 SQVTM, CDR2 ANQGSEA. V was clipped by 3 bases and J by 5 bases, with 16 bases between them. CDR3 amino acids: CSVEKQGDLETQYF. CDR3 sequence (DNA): TGCAGCGTTGAGAAACAGGGCGACCTCGAGACCCAGTACTTC.

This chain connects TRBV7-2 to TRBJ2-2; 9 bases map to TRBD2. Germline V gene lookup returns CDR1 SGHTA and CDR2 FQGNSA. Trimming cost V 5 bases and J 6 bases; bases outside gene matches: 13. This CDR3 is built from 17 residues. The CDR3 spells CASSLPRVAGEPGELFF. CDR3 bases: TGTGCCAGCAGCCTCCCGCGGGTAGCGGGAGAACCCGGGGAGCTGTTTTTT.